Sequencing of this T cell receptor (beta chain) was carried out in a study of T cells after yellow fever vaccination. The overall study: In the case of low-cell-number fractions, SMART-Seq v4 Ultra Low Input was used for preparation. Study-level points and caveats: Repertoires obtained by FACS sorting could include abundant clonotypes that entered as contaminants from the bulk population. Just a small share of clonotypes turned up in the CD4 compartment as well as the CD8 compartment.

This clonotype was counted at least ten times. What it binds is not known. TCRdb processed the 5' RACE reads anew with MiXCR; each CDR3 protein has one entry. The sample shows fewer than 150,000 distinct CDR3 sequences, 7.7% of them seen only once. The J segment lost 4 bases and the V segment lost 4 bases, leaving 12 bases of the junction unmatched. The CDR3 runs 16 residues. Germline CDR1 is SGHRS and CDR2 is YFSETQ. Sequenced here: CD4+ T cells sorted from PBMCs, sampled 5 days after the yellow fever booster vaccination. The receptor was isolated from a man aged 25-40 years who received the YFV17D yellow fever vaccine. This chain links TRBV5-1 with TRBJ2-3, with 7 nucleotides matching TRBD2. The CDR3 DNA reads TGCGCCAGCAGCGCCGCTGGGGCGGGAGAGGCAGATACGCAGTATTTT. Encoded protein: CASSAAGAGEADTQYF.